These 31 T cell receptor beta chains came from one sample sequenced in a study of response to subunit inactivated influenza vaccine. TCRdb used MiXCR to reprocess the RT-PCR reads, holding one entry per CDR3 protein. The sample holds 550,000 to 600,000 distinct CDR3 sequences; about 10% are singletons and the top ten take around 9.6%. This sample comprised PBMCs from blood, obtained on the day of vaccination. The receptors were sampled from a man in his forties or fifties who received an inactivated influenza vaccine.

This clonotype was recorded a few times. The rearrangement links TRBV7-9 to TRBJ2-7; D may match TRBD1 or TRBD2 (5 bases each). This CDR3 comprises 14 residues. The germline V gene encodes CDR1 SEHNR and CDR2 FQNEAQ (reference sequence). Trimming took off 5 bases at V and 4 bases at J, with 15 bases between the two ends. DNA for the CDR3: TGTGCCAGCAGCACAAAGGGTGGGGGTTACGAGCAGTACTTC. It is translated as CASSTKGGGYEQYF.

This clonotype has a count of ten or more. The chain is built from TRBV4-2 and TRBJ2-3; D remains unclear. The CDR3 loop spans 16 amino acids. CDR1 and CDR2 (germline): LGHNA, YNFKEQ. The germline V and J ends were trimmed by 0 bases and 6 bases, with 16 bases remaining between them. The CDR3 here is CASSQDKGGVSDTQYF. The CDR3, as DNA: TGTGCCAGCAGCCAAGATAAGGGTGGGGTCTCGGATACGCAGTATTTT.

In its sample, this clonotype was seen a few times. The chain joins TRBV7-2 to TRBJ2-1, with 13 nucleotides matching TRBD2. The V and J ends lost 5 bases and 9 bases, in that order; junction bases with no gene match: 7. The CDR3 sequence is 15 residues long. CDR1 is SGHTA, CDR2 FQGNSA, per germline. Written as DNA, the CDR3 is TGTGCCAGCAGCCCCAGGACTAGCGGGGGACCTGAGCAGTTCTTC. This gives the protein CASSPRTSGGPEQFF.

This clonotype was seen many times. This chain connects TRBV10-3 to TRBJ1-2; 7 nucleotides align to TRBD1. The germline CDR1 and CDR2 sequences are ENHRY and SYGVKD. V trimming: 10 bases; J trimming: 4 bases; junction bases outside the gene matches: 6. The CDR3 runs 12 residues. CDR3 sequence: CATLWDSYGYTF. Written as DNA, the CDR3 is TGTGCCACTCTTTGGGACAGCTATGGCTACACCTTC.

The V gene is TRBV14, the J gene TRBJ2-5; no firm D call. The V end lost 0 bases, the J end lost 12 bases, and 14 bases lay between the germline ends. The CDR3 runs 13 residues. Germline CDR1 is SGHDN and CDR2 is FVKESK. The CDR3 DNA is TGTGCCAGCAGCCAAGACCTCCTCAGCATGAAGTACTTC. It translates to CASSQDLLSMKYF.

This clonotype has a count of ten or more. V and J are TRBV2 and TRBJ1-1; D call uncertain. The CDR3 spans 12 residues. Germline loops: CDR1 SNHLY, CDR2 FYNNEI. Trimming took off 7 bases at V and 1 base at J, with 7 bases between the two ends. The chain's CDR3 is CASKGENTEAFF. For the CDR3, the DNA is TGTGCCAGCAAGGGTGAGAACACTGAAGCTTTCTTT.

A few counts support this clonotype. This chain links TRBV9 with TRBJ2-5, with D tentatively TRBD1 or TRBD2 (5 bases each). V was trimmed by 2 bases and J by 5 bases, leaving 10 bases between them. CDR1 and CDR2 from the germline V gene are SGDLS and YYNGEE. This CDR3 has 13 amino acids. CDR3 coding DNA: TGTGCCAGCAGCGTGGGGGATTGGGAGACCCAGTACTTC. Its protein is CASSVGDWETQYF. Drawing the rest from reference TRBV9 and TRBJ2-5, the complete variable domain is DSGVTQTPKHLITATGQRVTLRCSPRSGDLSVYWYQQSLDQGLQFLIQYYNGEERAKGNILERFSAQQFPDLHSELNLSSLELGDSALYFCASSVGDWETQYFGPGTRLLVL.

The sample holds a few counts of this clonotype. This chain uses TRBV29-1 with TRBJ2-7; 8 bases are shared with TRBD1. Germline trimming cut 0 bases from V and 6 bases from J; bases unmatched to any gene: 4. The CDR3 has 13 residues. Germline loops: CDR1 SQVTM, CDR2 ANQGSEA. The chain's CDR3 is CSVEDQGASEQYF. Here the CDR3 DNA reads TGCAGCGTTGAAGATCAGGGGGCCAGCGAGCAGTACTTC.

This chain connects TRBV27 to TRBJ1-2; D call uncertain. V was shortened by 8 bases and J by 4 bases, with 14 bases between the two germline ends. Per germline, CDR1 MNHEY and CDR2 SMNVEV (reference sequence). The CDR3 is 13 residues long. CDR3 region: CASSPYGVYGYTF. CDR3 bases: TGTGCCAGCTCCCCCTATGGAGTCTATGGCTACACCTTC.

This clonotype showed up many times. The chain uses TRBV6-6 and TRBJ2-5, with D possibly being TRBD2 (7 bases). Germline-derived CDR1 and CDR2 are MNHNY and SVGAGI (reference sequence). This CDR3 has 13 residues. V shed 4 bases and J shed 5 bases, with 11 bases lying between them. The CDR3 here is CASSSGGLETQYF. The DNA of the CDR3 is TGTGCCAGCAGTTCCGGGGGGCTGGAGACCCAGTACTTC.

This clonotype was found a few times. The V call is TRBV12-3 or TRBV12-4, the J call TRBJ1-2; tentatively, D is TRBD1 (5 bases). This CDR3 has 12 residues. Deletions cut 4 bases from V and 5 bases from J, with 8 bases between. The CDR3 coding sequence is TGTGCCAGCAGTTCCCGGACATATGGCTACACCTTC. Its protein product is CASSSRTYGYTF.

This clonotype was detected only once. The genes are TRBV20-1 and TRBJ2-7; tentative D call: TRBD1 (5 bases). With 2 bases removed from V and 6 bases from J, the gap between germline ends came to 26 bases. This CDR3 has 17 residues. CDR1 is DFQATT and CDR2 is SNEGSKA in the germline V gene (reference sequence). CDR3 residues: CSARNIREDLTLGEQYF. CDR3 coding DNA: TGCAGTGCTAGAAATATCAGGGAAGACCTTACTCTGGGCGAGCAGTACTTC.

In its sample, this clonotype was seen a few times. The rearrangement joins TRBV5-1 to TRBJ2-7, with a possible D match to TRBD1 (6 bases). Germline V gene data show CDR1 as SGHRS and CDR2 as YFSETQ. This CDR3 has 14 residues. The V end was cut by 5 bases, the J end by 2 bases, with 14 bases between. Here the CDR3 reads CASSTTGHPYEQYF. In DNA form, the CDR3 reads TGCGCCAGCAGTACGACGGGACACCCCTACGAGCAGTACTTC.

This clonotype was seen more than once but under ten times. This chain joins TRBV29-1 and TRBJ2-5; TRBD2 might be the D (6 bases). The CDR3 loop spans 15 amino acids. The germline CDR1 and CDR2 sequences are SQVTM and ANQGSEA. The ends were cut back, 6 bases at V and 4 bases at J, with 21 bases in the middle. The CDR3: CSVPPGLLRGETQYF. DNA of the CDR3: TGCAGCGTCCCCCCGGGACTCCTGAGGGGAGAGACCCAGTACTTC.

This clonotype was seen more than once but under ten times. The CDR3 protein is CASSLSSPRNYEQYF. CDR3 bases: TGTGCCAGCAGTTTATCCTCACCTCGAAACTACGAGCAGTACTTC. The chain uses TRBV27 and TRBJ2-7; D is undetermined. Germline V lookup: CDR1 MNHEY, CDR2 SMNVEV (reference sequence). The CDR3 covers 15 residues. V dropped 0 bases and J dropped 3 bases, with 12 bases sitting between them.

In this sample, this clonotype turned up many times. The rearrangement uses TRBV7-9 and TRBJ2-1; D tentatively fits TRBD1 or TRBD2 (5 bases each). The length of the CDR3 is 17 residues. The germline CDR1 and CDR2 sequences are SEHNR and FQNEAQ (reference sequence). The V gene lost 1 base and the J gene lost 4 bases, with 17 bases spanning the gap. The CDR3 bases are TGTGCCAGCAGCTTAGGCTTGGGGGAGCCGGGATACAATGAGCAGTTCTTC. This gives the protein CASSLGLGEPGYNEQFF.

This clonotype was recorded at least ten times. This chain uses TRBV5-5 with TRBJ1-2; 8 positions agree with TRBD1. Germline values: CDR1 SGHKS, CDR2 YYEKEE (reference sequence). The CDR3 extends over 14 amino acids. After removal of 2 bases from V and 4 bases from J, the junction contained 4 bases not matched to a gene. The CDR3 sequence: CASSFGQGTYGYTF. The CDR3 DNA reads TGTGCCAGCAGCTTCGGACAGGGCACCTATGGCTACACCTTC.

This clonotype was detected ten times or more. The junction does not match germline at one end; this may be a read error. This chain links TRBV4-2 with TRBJ1-1; D not certain. CDR3 length equals 14 residues. Germline CDR1 and CDR2: LGHNA and YNFKEQ. For the CDR3, the DNA is TGCGCCAGCAGCCAAGTATCAGGGAACACTGAAGCTTTCTTT. Protein: CASSQVSGNTEAFF.

This clonotype was seen more than once but under ten times. The V call is TRBV15, the J call TRBJ2-1, with 7 bases matching TRBD1. This CDR3 spans 14 amino acids. The V and J ends lost 3 bases and 4 bases, in that order; junction bases with no gene match: 3. Germline assignment: CDR1 LNHNV and CDR2 YYDKDF (reference sequence). The CDR3 spells CATSRPGQYNEQFF. CDR3 bases: TGTGCCACCAGCAGGCCGGGACAGTACAATGAGCAGTTCTTC.

The chain has TRBV12-3 or TRBV12-4 and TRBJ2-3; a weak D match, TRBD2 (5 bases). This CDR3 contains 14 residues. V was clipped by 3 bases and J by 2 bases, with 9 bases between them. As DNA, the CDR3 is TGTGCCAGCAGTTTTGAGGGCGTCACAGATACGCAGTATTTT. This sequence encodes CASSFEGVTDTQYF.

This clonotype was picked up a small number of times. The chain recombines TRBV5-5 with TRBJ1-2; D uncertain. This CDR3 is 13 amino acids long. V lost 4 bases to trimming and J lost 4 bases, with 11 bases between them. Germline loops: CDR1 SGHKS, CDR2 YYEKEE (reference sequence). The CDR3 nucleotides read TGTGCCAGCAGCCCGAGGGAGCTCTATGGCTACACCTTC. Residues: CASSPRELYGYTF.

The V gene is TRBV13, the J gene TRBJ2-5, with 7 bases lining up with TRBD1. Unmatched junction bases numbered 11, after V lost 5 bases and J lost 2 bases. CDR3 length equals 16 residues. The germline V gene has CDR1 PRHDT and CDR2 FYEKMQ (reference sequence). The CDR3 bases are TGTGCCAGCAGCCCTTACCTCGGACAGGCACAAGAGACCCAGTACTTC. Translated, it gives CASSPYLGQAQETQYF.

This rearrangement joins TRBV4-3 to TRBJ2-2; D is undetermined. This CDR3 has 17 residues. The germline V and J ends were trimmed by 0 bases and 0 bases, with 11 bases remaining between them. Germline CDR1 is LGHNA and CDR2 is YSLEER. The CDR3 region is CASSQEPGHPNTGELFF. In nucleotides, the CDR3 is TGCGCCAGCAGCCAAGAACCGGGTCATCCGAACACCGGGGAGCTGTTTTTT.

The chain employs TRBV28 and TRBJ1-5, with unresolved D. There are 11 residues in the CDR3. V was pared by 1 base and J by 15 bases, with 10 bases between. Germline V gives CDR1 MDHEN, CDR2 SYDVKM. This CDR3 is CASSLSWTRHF. The CDR3 bases are TGTGCCAGCAGTTTATCGTGGACGAGGCATTTT. Complete variable domain (other parts from reference TRBV28 and TRBJ1-5): DVKVTQSSRYLVKRTGEKVFLECVQDMDHENMFWYRQDPGLGLRLIYFSYDVKMKEKGDIPEGYSVSREKKERFSLILESASTNQTSMYLCASSLSWTRHFGDGTRLSIL.

V gene TRBV29-1 combines with J gene TRBJ2-5; either TRBD1 or TRBD2 may fit D (6 bases each). Looked up from germline, CDR1 is SQVTM and CDR2 is ANQGSEA. There are 13 residues in the CDR3. The V gene lost 6 bases and the J gene lost 7 bases, with 18 bases spanning the gap. Here the CDR3 reads CSVRRGDRGTQYF. The CDR3 DNA follows: TGCAGCGTCCGAAGGGGGGACCGAGGGACCCAGTACTTC.

This clonotype was recorded a few times. V is TRBV6-2 or TRBV6-3 and J is TRBJ2-5, with D possibly called TRBD1 or TRBD2 (6 bases each). With 5 bases removed from V and 2 bases from J, the gap between germline ends came to 18 bases. The CDR3 loop spans 16 amino acids. Per germline, CDR1 MNHEY and CDR2 SVGEGT. In DNA form, the CDR3 reads TGTGCCAGCAGTGCCCCGGACTACAGGGAACAAGAGACCCAGTACTTC. As protein: CASSAPDYREQETQYF.

This clonotype turned up a few times. J is TRBJ1-4 and V is TRBV9, with TRBD1 identical over 7 bases. V gave up 3 bases and J gave up 8 bases; unmatched junction bases: 10. The germline V gene encodes CDR1 SGDLS and CDR2 YYNGEE. This CDR3 is 15 amino acids long. CDR3 sequence: CASSEGAKRNEKLFF. CDR3 sequence (DNA): TGTGCCAGCAGCGAGGGGGCCAAAAGAAACGAAAAACTGTTTTTT.

This clonotype was counted between two and nine times. The gene calls are TRBV5-1 and TRBJ2-3; no firm D call. CDR3 length equals 15 residues. Trimming shortened V by 0 bases and J by 4 bases, and 12 bases separated the two germline ends. Germline V gene data show CDR1 as SGHRS and CDR2 as YFSETQ. The CDR3 DNA reads TGCGCCAGCAGCTTGGACCCGGGTTCGCCAGATACGCAGTATTTT. Translated, it gives CASSLDPGSPDTQYF.

The V call is TRBV10-3, the J call TRBJ2-1; 8 nucleotides match TRBD2. After removal of 7 bases from V and 9 bases from J, the junction contained 14 bases not matched to a gene. This CDR3 contains 15 residues. Germline V lookup: CDR1 ENHRY, CDR2 SYGVKD. The CDR3 DNA reads TGTGCCATCATGGAATTGGGCGCGGGGGGAGGTGAGCAGTTCTTC. This gives the protein CAIMELGAGGGEQFF.

This clonotype has a handful of counts. The V call is TRBV27, the J call TRBJ2-7; 7 positions agree with TRBD1. J lost 1 base, V lost 2 bases, and 8 bases had no gene match. Germline V gene data show CDR1 as MNHEY and CDR2 as SMNVEV (reference sequence). The CDR3 contains 16 residues. DNA for the CDR3: TGTGCCAGCAGTTTACTTCCAGGGGGAAATTCCTACGAGCAGTACTTC. This gives the protein CASSLLPGGNSYEQYF.

This clonotype was seen more than once but under ten times. The chain has TRBV6-2 or TRBV6-3 and TRBJ2-7; 8 nucleotides agree with TRBD2. V dropped 5 bases and J dropped 3; count of bases not matched to a gene: 6. Germline CDR1 reads MNHEY; CDR2 reads SVGEGT. The CDR3 covers 14 residues. CDR3 amino acids: CASSQASGFYEQYF. CDR3 in DNA: TGTGCCAGCAGTCAGGCTAGCGGGTTCTACGAGCAGTACTTC.